Below, one T cell receptor (beta chain) is given with its context. Its antigen is as yet unknown. This entry is derived from a study of identical twins. General study results and limits: Abundant beta clonotypes from cord blood bore fewer insertions; memory repertoires lacked this pattern.

The length of the CDR3 is 16 residues. Trimming stripped 0 bases from V and 4 bases from J, with 10 bases between. Germline-derived CDR1 and CDR2 are MNHEY and SVGAGI. All of the donors were Caucasians in good health. TCRdb independently ran MiXCR on the 5' RACE reads; one entry per CDR3 protein. The table lists about 890,000 distinct CDR3 sequences, approximately 13% of them singletons. The same sample was also used in a study of yellow fever vaccine responses in identical twins.

The specimen was PBMCs. The TCR was taken from a young woman in good health. V gene TRBV6-5 combines with J gene TRBJ1-6; maybe TRBD1 (6 bases). The CDR3, as DNA: TGTGCCAGCAGTTACTCAAGGGGGTCTTATAATTCACCCCTCCACTTT. Protein sequence: CASSYSRGSYNSPLHF.